Following are 10 T cell receptor beta chains from one sample sequenced in a study of blood T cell repertoires in COVID-19. Using immunoSEQ multiplex PCR, the repertoire was profiled, and TCRdb retains in-frame clones only, with some absent. This table has some 120,000 clones, about 83% appearing once. Source material: peripheral blood. These receptor sequences come from a man older than 75 with active or convalescent COVID-19.

The chain employs TRBV19 and TRBJ1-5; possible D gene TRBD1, 5 bases. V lost 6 bases to trimming and J lost 11 bases, with 20 bases between them. Germline CDR1 and CDR2: LNHDA and SQIVND (reference sequence). CDR3 length: 14 residues. In nucleotides, the CDR3 is TGTGCCAGTAGCGGAATGGGGGGGTTCTTGACCCAGCATTTT. Translation gives CASSGMGGFLTQHF.

This chain connects TRBV12-5 to TRBJ2-7, with a tentative D call TRBD2 (7 bases). Germline lookup yields CDR1 LGHNT and CDR2 FRNRAP. With 3 bases removed from V and 6 bases from J, the gap between germline ends came to 15 bases. This CDR3 comprises 14 residues. CDR3 loop: CASGLWGGPLEQYF. The CDR3 DNA is TGTGCTAGTGGTTTATGGGGGGGGCCGCTCGAGCAGTACTTC.

This chain uses TRBV7-2 with TRBJ1-4; 9 bases align to TRBD1. The J segment lost 4 bases and the V segment lost 1 base, leaving 7 bases of the junction unmatched. CDR3 size: 17 residues. Per the germline V gene, CDR1 is SGHTA and CDR2 is FQGNSA. For the CDR3, the DNA is TGTGCCAGCAGCTTAGGTCTCACAGGGGGCTATAATGAAAAACTGTTTTTT. Translation: CASSLGLTGGYNEKLFF.

This clone was counted ten times or more. The chain employs TRBV6-6 and TRBJ2-2; 9 positions match TRBD2. This CDR3 comprises 16 residues. The germline V gene has CDR1 MNHNY and CDR2 SVGAGI (reference sequence). Trimming removed 3 bases from V and 7 bases from J; junction bases left unmatched: 9. For the CDR3, the DNA is TGTGCCAGCAGTTATACCTCTAGCGGGGAGGGCGGGGAGCTGTTTTTT. This codes for CASSYTSSGEGGELFF.

The V gene is TRBV5-6, the J gene TRBJ2-2; 11 nucleotides agree with TRBD1. The J segment lost 5 bases and the V segment lost 0 bases, leaving 0 bases of the junction unmatched. Germline V gives CDR1 SGHDT, CDR2 YYEEEE. CDR3 size: 15 residues. CDR3 sequence: CASSLGDRGTGELFF. The CDR3 region has the DNA TGTGCCAGCAGCTTGGGGGACAGGGGGACCGGGGAGCTGTTTTTT. The whole variable domain, remainder taken from reference TRBV5-6 and TRBJ2-2, is DAGVTQSPTHLIKTRGQQVTLRCSPKSGHDTVSWYQQALGQGPQFIFQYYEEEERQRGNFPDRFSGHQFPNYSSELNVNALLLGDSALYLCASSLGDRGTGELFFGEGSRLTVL.

This rearrangement joins TRBV12-3 or TRBV12-4 to TRBJ2-7; D remains unclear. With 0 bases removed from V and 4 bases from J, the gap between germline ends came to 4 bases. The CDR3 length is 12 residues. CDR3 in amino acids: CASSLARYEQYF. As DNA, the CDR3 is TGTGCCAGCAGTTTAGCCCGGTACGAGCAGTACTTC.

J is TRBJ2-1 and V is TRBV5-5; D gene ambiguous. V lost 1 base to trimming and J lost 1 base, with 6 bases between them. The V gene's germline CDR1 is SGHKS and CDR2 YYEKEE (reference sequence). The CDR3 length is 14 residues. The CDR3 here is CASSLIPSYNEQFF. CDR3 sequence (DNA): TGTGCCAGCAGCTTGATCCCTTCCTACAATGAGCAGTTCTTC. The whole variable domain, remainder taken from reference TRBV5-5 and TRBJ2-1, is DAGVTQSPTHLIKTRGQQVTLRCSPISGHKSVSWYQQVLGQGPQFIFQYYEKEERGRGNFPDRFSARQFPNYSSELNVNALLLGDSALYLCASSLIPSYNEQFFGPGTRLTVL.

This chain joins TRBV6-5 and TRBJ1-1; TRBD1 matches at 7 bases. Germline V gene sequence: CDR1 MNHEY, CDR2 SVGAGI. The CDR3 runs 14 residues. V was clipped by 5 bases and J by 4 bases; unmatched bases: 7. The CDR3 DNA reads as TGTGCCAGCAGTCGAGACAGGGCGAGCACTGAAGCTTTCTTT. This sequence encodes CASSRDRASTEAFF.

V is TRBV7-9 and J is TRBJ1-3; no clear D. The CDR3 is 13 amino acids. Germline values: CDR1 SEHNR, CDR2 FQNEAQ (reference sequence). Trimming cost V 11 bases and J 0 bases, with 11 bases left between them. The CDR3 DNA is TGTGCCGTGGCAACGAACTCTGGAAACACCATATATTTT. This translates into CAVATNSGNTIYF.

The rearrangement uses TRBV9 and TRBJ1-4, with 9 bases matching TRBD1. From germline, CDR1 is SGDLS and CDR2 YYNGEE. V lost 4 bases to trimming and J lost 5 bases; unmatched junction nucleotides: 9. This CDR3 spans 16 amino acids. The CDR3, as DNA: TGTGCCAGCAGCCCAGACGGGACAGGGAGAAATGAAAAACTGTTTTTT. This gives the protein CASSPDGTGRNEKLFF. Looking up the rest from reference TRBV9 and TRBJ1-4 gives the full variable domain: DSGVTQTPKHLITATGQRVTLRCSPRSGDLSVYWYQQSLDQGLQFLIQYYNGEERAKGNILERFSAQQFPDLHSELNLSSLELGDSALYFCASSPDGTGRNEKLFFGSGTQLSVL.